This TCR beta chain was documented in a study of blood T cell repertoires in COVID-19. For the study at large: Acute and convalescent COVID-19 specimens originated in the United States, Italy and Spain. T cells, B-cell-depleted T cells, or PBMCs provided the cDNA or gDNA that served as material.

Unmatched junction bases numbered 9, after V lost 1 base and J lost 6 bases. The CDR3 totals 16 residues. Germline loops: CDR1 SGHDT, CDR2 YYEEEE. This clone was seen only once. In the source study's methods: Amplified reference gene primers provided the basis for estimating nucleated cell counts. This table comes from immunoSEQ multiplex PCR, and its TCRdb copy is limited to in-frame clones, with some not included. D and trimming come from the DNA, and the V and J calls and clone size come from that table. This table holds 100,000 to 150,000 clones, over 55% found once. Sequencing was performed on peripheral blood. The receptor was derived from a woman in her 70s with acute or convalescent COVID-19. The rearrangement uses TRBV5-6 and TRBJ1-4; TRBD1 matches at 7 bases. The CDR3 loop reads CASSLWATGEDEKLFF. The CDR3 DNA is TGTGCCAGCAGCTTGTGGGCCACAGGGGAGGATGAAAAACTGTTTTTT. The full variable domain, in which reference TRBV5-6 and TRBJ1-4 provide the parts outside the CDR3, is DAGVTQSPTHLIKTRGQQVTLRCSPKSGHDTVSWYQQALGQGPQFIFQYYEEEERQRGNFPDRFSGHQFPNYSSELNVNALLLGDSALYLCASSLWATGEDEKLFFGSGTQLSVL.